This passage covers 12 T cell receptor beta chains from one sample sequenced in a study of blood T cell repertoires in COVID-19. Sequencing was performed with immunoSEQ multiplex PCR; in TCRdb, only in-frame clones are kept and a portion is missing. The sample holds 220,000 or so clones; just under 85% are singletons and the top ten take 1.3%. What was sequenced was PBMCs or T cells enriched from blood (not recorded which). These receptors were obtained from a woman between 40 and 50 years old with acute COVID-19.

This chain joins TRBV5-1 and TRBJ2-5, with D possibly matching TRBD1 (6 bases). The V end was cut by 4 bases, the J end by 1 base, with 17 bases between. CDR3 length: 16 amino acids. CDR1 is SGHRS, CDR2 YFSETQ, per germline. In nucleotides, the CDR3 is TGCGCCAGCAGCCCGAATTGGGGACAAACCCAAGAGACCCAGTACTTC. Amino acids: CASSPNWGQTQETQYF.

The gene calls are TRBV7-2 and TRBJ1-2, with D possibly matching TRBD1 (6 bases). Trimming removed 8 bases from V and 4 bases from J, with 14 bases in between. This CDR3 has 13 residues. Per the germline V gene, CDR1 is SGHTA and CDR2 is FQGNSA. The DNA for the CDR3 is TGTGCCAGCTCAGTGGACAGATCCTATGGCTACACCTTC. This sequence encodes CASSVDRSYGYTF.

The chain employs TRBV9 and TRBJ2-2; maybe TRBD2 (5 bases). Trimming took off 0 bases at V and 2 bases at J, with 14 bases between the two ends. The CDR3 has 17 amino acids. CDR1 is SGDLS and CDR2 is YYNGEE in the germline V gene. CDR3: CASSVGSGSENTGELFF. The CDR3 nucleotides read TGTGCCAGCAGCGTAGGCTCGGGAAGCGAAAACACCGGGGAGCTGTTTTTT.

This sequence joins TRBV2 and TRBJ1-1; D is unresolved. The CDR3 contains 12 residues. With 4 bases removed from V and 3 bases from J, the gap between germline ends came to 6 bases. The germline gives CDR1 SNHLY, CDR2 FYNNEI. CDR3 sequence (DNA): TGTGCCAGCAGTGGAGAGGACACTGAAGCTTTCTTT. As protein: CASSGEDTEAFF. The full variable domain, completed using reference TRBV2 and TRBJ1-1, is EPEVTQTPSHQVTQMGQEVILRCVPISNHLYFYWYRQILGQKVEFLVSFYNNEISEKSEIFDDQFSVERPDGSNFTLKIRSTKLEDSAMYFCASSGEDTEAFFGQGTRLTVV.

This chain links TRBV7-7 with TRBJ2-2; 7 bases are shared with TRBD2. V shed 9 bases, J shed 6 bases, and the junction held 13 bases outside the gene matches. Germline CDR1 reads SSHAT; CDR2 reads FNYEAQ (reference sequence). This CDR3 has 15 residues. The CDR3 reads CASGPGLGLAGELFF. Here the CDR3 DNA reads TGTGCCAGTGGCCCCGGACTAGGTCTGGCCGGGGAGCTGTTTTTT. The whole variable domain, filled in from reference TRBV7-7 and TRBJ2-2, reads GAGVSQSPRYKVTKRGQDVTLRCDPISSHATLYWYQQALGQGPEFLTYFNYEAQPDKSGLPSDRFSAERPEGSISTLTIQRTEQRDSAMYRCASGPGLGLAGELFFGEGSRLTVL.

This clone was counted only a few times. The chain employs TRBV5-6 and TRBJ2-1, with D possibly matching TRBD2 (6 bases). CDR1 and CDR2 (germline): SGHDT, YYEEEE. The CDR3 is 11 residues long. V dropped 4 bases and J dropped 12 bases, with 11 bases sitting between them. The CDR3: CASSVRRGQFF. DNA for the CDR3: TGTGCCAGCAGCGTCCGGCGGGGGCAGTTCTTC. Variable domain in full (rest from reference TRBV5-6 and TRBJ2-1): DAGVTQSPTHLIKTRGQQVTLRCSPKSGHDTVSWYQQALGQGPQFIFQYYEEEERQRGNFPDRFSGHQFPNYSSELNVNALLLGDSALYLCASSVRRGQFFGPGTRLTVL.

This CDR3 is CASSTRSGGAFDTQYF. The DNA for the CDR3 is TGTGCCAGCAGCACTCGCAGCGGGGGGGCCTTCGATACGCAGTATTTT. The chain combines TRBV5-6 with TRBJ2-3, with TRBD2 identical over 10 bases. The CDR3 loop spans 16 amino acids. Germline V gene sequence: CDR1 SGHDT, CDR2 YYEEEE. J was trimmed by 6 bases and V by 4 bases; bases with no gene match: 11.

The rearrangement links TRBV28 to TRBJ2-7; D unresolved. This CDR3 contains 11 residues. Germline CDR1 and CDR2: MDHEN and SYDVKM. V lost 4 bases, J lost 2 bases, and 3 bases lay in between. The CDR3 DNA reads TGTGCCAGCAGTTCTGCCTACGAGCAGTACTTC. This codes for CASSSAYEQYF.

Only a few counts were recorded for this clone. The CDR3 protein is CASSPGLAGHSSTDTQYF. Written as DNA, the CDR3 is TGTGCCAGCAGTCCGGGACTAGCGGGACATTCTAGCACAGATACGCAGTATTTT. The J gene is TRBJ2-3, the V gene TRBV6-6, with 13 positions matching TRBD2. Germline assignment: CDR1 MNHNY and CDR2 SVGAGI (reference sequence). The CDR3 extends over 18 amino acids. Trimming removed 5 bases from V and 0 bases from J; junction bases left unmatched: 8.

This clone was seen a few times. The genes are TRBV7-2 and TRBJ2-1, with 10 bases lining up with TRBD2. V lost 1 base and J lost 5; bases outside the gene matches: 14. Germline V gene lookup returns CDR1 SGHTA and CDR2 FQGNSA. The CDR3 consists of 19 residues. The CDR3 sequence is CASSLVLASGSRRHNEQFF. CDR3 bases: TGTGCCAGCAGCTTAGTTCTCGCTAGCGGGAGCAGAAGACACAATGAGCAGTTCTTC. The full variable domain, completed using reference TRBV7-2 and TRBJ2-1, is GAGVSQSPSNKVTEKGKDVELRCDPISGHTALYWYRQSLGQGLEFLIYFQGNSAPDKSGLPSDRFSAERTGGSVSTLTIQRTQQEDSAVYLCASSLVLASGSRRHNEQFFGPGTRLTVL.

This clone was detected a few times. V is TRBV2 and J is TRBJ2-1, with 8 bases aligning to TRBD2. The germline V gene has CDR1 SNHLY and CDR2 FYNNEI. V lost 5 bases, J lost 2 bases, and 5 bases stayed unmatched. The length of the CDR3 is 15 residues. CDR3 coding DNA: TGTGCCAGCAGTCCGGGGGGGCCTGCCTACAATGAGCAGTTCTTC. Translation gives CASSPGGPAYNEQFF.

This chain connects TRBV5-5 to TRBJ2-5; D is unclear. CDR1 SGHKS and CDR2 YYEKEE come from the germline V gene (reference sequence). Trimming pared 6 bases from V and 2 bases from J, leaving 20 bases between. The CDR3 extends over 16 amino acids. The chain's CDR3 is CASTARINQNQETQYF. CDR3 bases: TGTGCCAGCACCGCCAGGATTAATCAAAATCAAGAGACCCAGTACTTC. The variable domain in full, with the rest retrieved from reference TRBV5-5 and TRBJ2-5, is DAGVTQSPTHLIKTRGQQVTLRCSPISGHKSVSWYQQVLGQGPQFIFQYYEKEERGRGNFPDRFSARQFPNYSSELNVNALLLGDSALYLCASTARINQNQETQYFGPGTRLLVL.